The 15 T cell receptor beta chains below come from one sample, sequenced in a study of T-cell memory formation after mild COVID-19. TCRdb re-called the 5' RACE reads with MiXCR, one entry per CDR3 protein. The data show hundreds of thousands of distinct CDR3 sequences, around 27% seen once. The sequencing sample was made of PBMCs or a T cell subset sorted from them (not recorded which). These receptors were collected from an adult woman who had mild COVID-19 (a few samples of this study predate the infection). Cell type and time point are not known.

A few counts support this clonotype. This rearrangement joins TRBV4-2 to TRBJ2-7; 10 bases fit TRBD1. The CDR3 is 16 residues long. CDR1 is LGHNA and CDR2 is YNFKEQ in the germline V gene. Germline trimming cut 1 base from V and 2 bases from J; bases unmatched to any gene: 5. The CDR3 loop reads CASSQATGTGAYEQYF. The CDR3 region has the DNA TGTGCCAGCAGCCAAGCCACCGGGACAGGGGCCTACGAGCAGTACTTC.

There are many counts of this clonotype. The J gene is TRBJ1-1, the V gene TRBV12-3 or TRBV12-4; D remains ambiguous. V was trimmed by 6 bases and J by 1 base, leaving 9 bases between them. This CDR3 region has 13 residues. The CDR3 bases are TGTGCCAGCAGCTTATCCCCGAACACTGAAGCTTTCTTT. The encoded protein is CASSLSPNTEAFF.

The chain uses TRBV27 and TRBJ2-5; 11 nucleotides align to TRBD2. This CDR3 region has 15 residues. Germline V gives CDR1 MNHEY, CDR2 SMNVEV (reference sequence). V trimming: 5 bases; J trimming: 5 bases; junction bases outside the gene matches: 7. The CDR3 DNA reads as TGTGCCAGCAGTCCCCGGGGACTAGCGGCCGAGACCCAGTACTTC. It specifies CASSPRGLAAETQYF.

The rearrangement links TRBV19 to TRBJ1-5; 7 bases align to TRBD1. The CDR3 contains 15 residues. With 3 bases clipped from V and 4 bases from J, the junction kept 6 bases outside the gene matches. Germline loops: CDR1 LNHDA, CDR2 SQIVND (reference sequence). This chain's CDR3 is CASSIPDRVNQPQHF. The CDR3, as DNA: TGTGCCAGTAGTATCCCCGACAGGGTAAATCAGCCCCAGCATTTT. The entire variable domain, with the rest obtained from reference TRBV19 and TRBJ1-5, is as follows: DGGITQSPKYLFRKEGQNVTLSCEQNLNHDAMYWYRQDPGQGLRLIYYSQIVNDFQKGDIAEGYSVSREKKESFPLTVTSAQKNPTAFYLCASSIPDRVNQPQHFGDGTRLSIL.

This clonotype was counted between two and nine times. The chain links TRBV20-1 to TRBJ1-1; 9 bases are a match to TRBD1. The V and J ends lost 5 bases and 7 bases, in that order; junction bases with no gene match: 5. Germline V gene data show CDR1 as DFQATT and CDR2 as SNEGSKA (reference sequence). This CDR3 has 12 residues. The CDR3, as DNA: TGCAGTGCTGGCGGGACAGGGCTTGAAGCTTTCTTT. It codes for CSAGGTGLEAFF.

This clonotype was detected a few times. The chain joins TRBV5-1 to TRBJ1-1, with TRBD1 as a possible D gene (6 bases). With 4 bases removed from V and 5 bases from J, the gap between germline ends came to 21 bases. CDR1 is SGHRS, CDR2 YFSETQ, per germline. This CDR3 spans 16 amino acids. The CDR3 loop reads CASSTQPDRLGTEAFF. Written as DNA, the CDR3 is TGCGCCAGCAGCACCCAACCCGACAGGTTGGGTACTGAAGCTTTCTTT.

This clonotype was seen only a few times. The V gene is TRBV4-2, the J gene TRBJ2-1; 7 bases are shared with TRBD2. Germline V gene data show CDR1 as LGHNA and CDR2 as YNFKEQ. V dropped 0 bases and J dropped 2; count of bases not matched to a gene: 1. This CDR3 region has 15 residues. The CDR3 protein is CASSQEGGTYNEQFF. The CDR3 DNA is TGTGCCAGCAGCCAAGAGGGAGGGACCTACAATGAGCAGTTCTTC.

This clonotype was found a few times. Its ends do not fully match the called genes, so a read error is possible. The V and J genes are TRBV7-7 and TRBJ2-5; 9 bases match TRBD1. Looked up from germline, CDR1 is SSHAT and CDR2 is FNYEAQ (reference sequence). CDR3 length: 15 residues. The CDR3 loop is CASSSINRGPETQYF. The CDR3 DNA reads TGTGCTAGCAGCTCTATAAACAGGGGGCCCGAGACCCAGTACTTC. The full variable domain, rest sourced from reference TRBV7-7 and TRBJ2-5, is GAGVSQSPRYKVTKRGQDVTLRCDPISSHATLYWYQQALGQGPEFLTYFNYEAQPDKSGLPSDRFSAERPEGSISTLTIQRTEQRDSAMYRCASSSINRGPETQYFGPGTRLLVL.

Notes on this clonotype: One end of the junction is discordant with germline, which a read error may explain. V gene TRBV4-1 combines with J gene TRBJ2-1; D is ambiguous. CDR3 length: 14 amino acids. Germline V gives CDR1 MGHRA, CDR2 YSYEKL. CDR3 nucleotides: TGCGCCAGCATCCAAGATAGAGAATACAATGAGCAGTTCTTC. Encoded protein: CASIQDREYNEQFF.

This clonotype was seen many times. The chain links TRBV28 to TRBJ1-5, with 7 positions matching TRBD1. The CDR3 has 14 amino acids. Per the germline V gene, CDR1 is MDHEN and CDR2 is SYDVKM. The J segment lost 6 bases and the V segment lost 3 bases, leaving 5 bases of the junction unmatched. The CDR3 sequence is CASSFVTGPQPQHF. CDR3 in DNA: TGTGCCAGCAGTTTTGTGACAGGGCCTCAGCCCCAGCATTTT.

This clonotype showed up just a few times. V is TRBV9 and J is TRBJ2-1; D is uncertain. The V gene lost 0 bases and the J gene lost 1 base, with 8 bases spanning the gap. The germline V gene has CDR1 SGDLS and CDR2 YYNGEE. The CDR3 covers 15 residues. CDR3 in DNA: TGTGCCAGCAGCGTAGCCGGGCCTTCCTACAATGAGCAGTTCTTC. Translation gives CASSVAGPSYNEQFF.

This clonotype was seen more than once but under ten times. In nucleotides, the CDR3 is TGTGCCAGCAGCGTAGGCAGTGTATGGCTTAGCACAGATACGCAGTATTTT. It encodes CASSVGSVWLSTDTQYF. The genes are TRBV9 and TRBJ2-3; D is undetermined. Trimming removed 0 bases at V and 0 bases at J, with 14 bases between. Germline loops: CDR1 SGDLS, CDR2 YYNGEE. The CDR3 consists of 17 residues.

This clonotype was seen a handful of times. The chain links TRBV9 to TRBJ1-1, with a tentative D call TRBD1 (6 bases). The germline V gene encodes CDR1 SGDLS and CDR2 YYNGEE. The CDR3 spans 12 residues. Trimming removed 3 bases from V and 11 bases from J, with 14 bases in between. The CDR3 reads CASSGSGETAFF. The CDR3 nucleotides are TGTGCCAGCAGCGGATCAGGGGAGACGGCTTTCTTT.

The chain couples TRBV20-1 to TRBJ1-5, with 8 nucleotides matching TRBD1. With V trimmed by 0 bases and J by 6 bases, 10 bases remained unmatched. Germline V lookup: CDR1 DFQATT, CDR2 SNEGSKA (reference sequence). The CDR3 contains 16 residues. CDR3 sequence: CSARDVNRGEVQPQHF. CDR3 DNA: TGCAGTGCTAGAGATGTAAACAGGGGGGAGGTTCAGCCCCAGCATTTT.

The V gene is TRBV6-5, the J gene TRBJ1-4; D unclear. The CDR3 is 16 residues long. V was clipped by 4 bases and J by 0 bases, with 12 bases between them. CDR1 MNHEY and CDR2 SVGAGI come from the germline V gene. The CDR3 reads CASSSDRRATNEKLFF. As DNA, the CDR3 is TGTGCCAGCAGTTCCGACCGCCGGGCAACTAATGAAAAACTGTTTTTT.